The 18 T cell receptor beta chains in this list originate from one sample, sequenced in a study of cytomegalovirus exposure and HLA in healthy donors. Vbeta (60) and Jbeta (13) primers were used in the PCR. Method: immunoSEQ multiplex PCR; TCRdb's copy keeps in-frame clones and lacks some. The specimen's table records some 120,000 clones. The sequencing sample was made of PBMCs. The receptors were sampled from a man aged 40-55 years in good health and CMV-seronegative.

This chain connects TRBV5-1 to TRBJ1-2; D is uncertain. V was trimmed by 7 bases and J by 5 bases, leaving 18 bases between them. Per the germline V gene, CDR1 is SGHRS and CDR2 is YFSETQ. CDR3 length equals 14 residues. For the CDR3, the DNA is TGCGCCAGCGGGGAGGGCGCAAATAGATATGGCTACACCTTC. This encodes CASGEGANRYGYTF.

V is TRBV5-5 and J is TRBJ1-4; the D is unclear. The CDR3 extends over 17 amino acids. CDR1 is SGHKS and CDR2 is YYEKEE in the germline V gene (reference sequence). Trimming pared 0 bases from V and 4 bases from J, leaving 16 bases between. CDR3 region: CASSLVLPNRGNEKLFF. DNA for the CDR3: TGTGCCAGCAGCTTGGTCTTACCCAACCGGGGTAATGAAAAACTGTTTTTT.

The V and J genes are TRBV7-9 and TRBJ2-5; 10 nucleotides match TRBD1. CDR3 size: 16 residues. Germline CDR1 is SEHNR and CDR2 is FQNEAQ (reference sequence). V was clipped by 1 base and J by 5 bases; unmatched bases: 7. The CDR3 DNA is TGTGCCAGCAGCTTAGGGGACAGGGGCCTTGGGGAGACCCAGTACTTC. It translates to CASSLGDRGLGETQYF.

The gene calls are TRBV13 and TRBJ1-2; tentatively, D is TRBD1 (6 bases). V dropped 5 bases and J dropped 5 bases, with 15 bases sitting between them. The CDR3 length is 14 residues. Germline-derived CDR1 and CDR2 are PRHDT and FYEKMQ (reference sequence). Here the CDR3 DNA reads TGTGCCAGCAGCACGCGGGGGGCAGGGTATGGCTACACCTTC. Protein: CASSTRGAGYGYTF.

The chain carries TRBV5-6 and TRBJ2-3; TRBD2 matches at 8 bases. There are 17 residues in the CDR3. The J segment lost 1 base and the V segment lost 2 bases, leaving 9 bases of the junction unmatched. Germline V gives CDR1 SGHDT, CDR2 YYEEEE. The CDR3 loop reads CASSFVSFGGGTDTQYF. CDR3 bases: TGTGCCAGCAGCTTCGTTTCATTCGGGGGGGGCACAGATACGCAGTATTTT.

The chain links TRBV7-9 to TRBJ2-3; 9 bases line up with TRBD2. This CDR3 is 16 amino acids long. Trimming took 6 bases from V and 1 from J; bases not matched to a gene: 8. Germline CDR1 and CDR2: SEHNR and FQNEAQ (reference sequence). CDR3 DNA: TGTGCCAGCAGGTCCCTCTGGACTAGCGGCACAGATACGCAGTATTTT. Translation gives CASRSLWTSGTDTQYF.

The chain has TRBV5-7 and TRBJ2-4; tentatively, D is TRBD1 (5 bases). TRBV5-7 carries the ORF label, with uncertain function. This CDR3 region has 16 residues. V lost 4 bases to trimming and J lost 0 bases, with 14 bases between them. The CDR3 sequence: CASSGSWGRAKNIQYF. Written as DNA, the CDR3 is TGTGCCAGCAGCGGTTCTTGGGGCAGAGCCAAAAACATTCAGTACTTC.

CDR3 loop: CASSPGYNEQFF. CDR3 coding DNA: TGTGCCAGCAGCCCGGGGTACAATGAGCAGTTCTTC. This chain uses TRBV7-2 with TRBJ2-1; maybe TRBD2 (5 bases). Germline CDR1 and CDR2: SGHTA and FQGNSA. The CDR3 loop spans 12 amino acids. Trimming took 5 bases from V and 4 from J, leaving 6 bases between them.

The chain carries TRBV4-2 and TRBJ1-2; the D gene is possibly TRBD1 (6 bases). Germline assignment: CDR1 LGHNA and CDR2 YNFKEQ. The CDR3 has 16 residues. The germline V and J ends were trimmed by 0 bases and 4 bases, with 15 bases remaining between them. The CDR3 nucleotides read TGTGCCAGCAGCCAAGACCCGACAGGATTTATCTATGGCTACACCTTC. It yields the protein CASSQDPTGFIYGYTF.

This sequence joins TRBV7-9 and TRBJ1-2, with a tentative D call TRBD1 (5 bases). V lost 1 base, J lost 6 bases, and 18 bases lay in between. Germline CDR1 SEHNR, CDR2 FQNEAQ (reference sequence). The CDR3 sequence is 16 residues long. In nucleotides, the CDR3 is TGTGCCAGCAGCTTAGGCAGAACAGGATGGGGTGATGGCTACACCTTC. Translation gives CASSLGRTGWGDGYTF.

J is TRBJ2-7 and V is TRBV11-2; D ambiguous. Trimming took 3 bases from V and 6 from J, leaving 12 bases between them. The CDR3 runs to 13 residues. Germline CDR1 and CDR2: SGHAT and FQNNGV. The CDR3 sequence is CASSFRWPGEQYF. As DNA, the CDR3 is TGTGCCAGCAGCTTTCGGTGGCCAGGCGAGCAGTACTTC.

The chain links TRBV7-9 to TRBJ2-5; a weak D match, TRBD1 (6 bases). Germline V gene sequence: CDR1 SEHNR, CDR2 FQNEAQ (reference sequence). The CDR3 spans 15 residues. V lost 8 bases and J lost 1, with 17 bases in between. CDR3 sequence: CASGPTGHPQETQYF. Here the CDR3 DNA reads TGTGCCAGCGGCCCAACAGGGCACCCCCAAGAGACCCAGTACTTC.

The DNA of the CDR3 is TGTGCCAGCAGCCCCCGGGGACAGGGGGCCCCTCGGGAGCAGTTCTTC. It codes for CASSPRGQGAPREQFF. The chain joins TRBV7-6 to TRBJ2-1; 12 nucleotides line up with TRBD1. After removal of 5 bases from V and 10 bases from J, the junction contained 12 bases not matched to a gene. Germline CDR1 SGHVS, CDR2 FNYEAQ. CDR3 size: 16 residues. The variable domain in full, with the rest retrieved from reference TRBV7-6 and TRBJ2-1, is GAGVSQSPRYKVTKRGQDVALRCDPISGHVSLYWYRQALGQGPEFLTYFNYEAQQDKSGLPNDRFSAERPEGSISTLTIQRTEQRDSAMYRCASSPRGQGAPREQFFGPGTRLTVL.

This rearrangement joins TRBV15 to TRBJ2-3; 7 bases align to TRBD2. CDR1 is LNHNV and CDR2 is YYDKDF in the germline V gene (reference sequence). Germline trimming cut 2 bases from V and 3 bases from J; bases unmatched to any gene: 11. CDR3 length: 17 residues. The CDR3: CATSRKSSGLSTDTQYF. In nucleotides, the CDR3 is TGTGCCACCAGCAGAAAATCTAGCGGTCTGTCGACAGATACGCAGTATTTT.

The rearrangement joins TRBV21-1 to TRBJ2-7; the table's D call, TRBD1, was not checked against the DNA. TRBV21-1 is a pseudogene segment. The CDR3 consists of 16 residues. The CDR3 sequence: CASSRSKGQKTYEQYF. In DNA form, the CDR3 reads TGTGCCAGCAGCAGGTCCAAGGGACAGAAAACCTACGAGCAGTACTTC.

This rearrangement joins TRBV7-2 to TRBJ2-7, with TRBD1 identical over 9 bases. Unmatched junction bases numbered 4, after V lost 5 bases and J lost 2 bases. Germline assignment: CDR1 SGHTA and CDR2 FQGNSA. The CDR3 sequence is 14 residues long. The CDR3 DNA reads as TGTGCCAGCAGCGACCGGACAGGGGCCTACGAGCAGTACTTC. This sequence encodes CASSDRTGAYEQYF.

CDR3 in amino acids: CASSAPDRGQNSPLHF. The CDR3 DNA reads as TGTGCCAGCAGTGCCCCGGACAGGGGGCAAAATTCACCCCTCCACTTT. The chain carries TRBV2 and TRBJ1-6, with 11 bases fitting TRBD1. Germline V gene data show CDR1 as SNHLY and CDR2 as FYNNEI. CDR3 size: 16 residues. V dropped 4 bases and J dropped 7; count of bases not matched to a gene: 6.

V is TRBV25-1 and J is TRBJ2-5, with D possibly matching TRBD1 (5 bases). The CDR3 loop spans 16 amino acids. Germline assignment: CDR1 MGHDK and CDR2 SYGVNS. Trimming left V 3 bases short and J 0 bases short, with 14 bases between. The CDR3 DNA is TGTGCCAGCAGTGAGGTCAGGGCTTACTACCAAGAGACCCAGTACTTC. This encodes CASSEVRAYYQETQYF.